The 28 T cell receptor beta chains listed next were all sequenced from one sample in a study of blood T cell repertoires in COVID-19. Profiled with immunoSEQ multiplex PCR; TCRdb holds only in-frame clones, not every one. Of roughly 69,000 clones detected, around 87% appear once; the ten largest clones hold 6% to 7%. The sample taken for sequencing was peripheral blood. The source is a man aged 45-60 years with active COVID-19.

The chain has TRBV5-1 and TRBJ1-1, with 8 nucleotides matching TRBD1. The V segment lost 5 bases and the J segment 3 bases; nucleotides outside the gene matches: 6. Germline CDR1 is SGHRS and CDR2 is YFSETQ. This CDR3 is 14 amino acids long. CDR3 DNA sequence: TGCGCCAGCAGTCAAACAGGGGGTGACACTGAAGCTTTCTTT. It encodes CASSQTGGDTEAFF.

J is TRBJ2-7 and V is TRBV19; D perhaps matches TRBD2 (5 bases). The V gene lost 1 base and the J gene lost 2 bases, with 12 bases spanning the gap. The germline V gene encodes CDR1 LNHDA and CDR2 SQIVND (reference sequence). This CDR3 comprises 15 residues. The CDR3 region is CASSIVLAYAYEQYF. DNA of the CDR3: TGTGCCAGTAGTATAGTATTAGCGTATGCCTACGAGCAGTACTTC.

The chain links TRBV28 to TRBJ1-4, with 8 bases matching TRBD1. The CDR3 is 14 amino acids. V shed 4 bases, J shed 8 bases, and the junction held 6 bases outside the gene matches. From germline, CDR1 is MDHEN and CDR2 SYDVKM. The CDR3 region is CASSSDRVGEKLFF. The CDR3 region has the DNA TGTGCCAGCAGTTCGGACAGGGTAGGGGAAAAACTGTTTTTT.

The V call is TRBV5-1, the J call TRBJ1-1; TRBD1 matches at 9 bases. Per the germline V gene, CDR1 is SGHRS and CDR2 is YFSETQ. The CDR3 runs to 14 residues. The J segment lost 5 bases and the V segment lost 2 bases, leaving 4 bases of the junction unmatched. For the CDR3, the DNA is TGCGCCAGCAGCTTCGGACAGGGGTATACTGAAGCTTTCTTT. Translation: CASSFGQGYTEAFF.

The chain has TRBV6-2 or TRBV6-3 and TRBJ1-2, with a possible D match to TRBD1 (5 bases). The CDR3 runs to 13 residues. From germline, CDR1 is MNHEY and CDR2 SVGEGT. V lost 6 bases and J lost 2, with 10 bases in between. CDR3 residues: CASSPQGNYGYTF. The CDR3, as DNA: TGTGCCAGCAGCCCCCAGGGAAACTATGGCTACACCTTC.

This chain joins TRBV9 and TRBJ1-1; 9 nucleotides align to TRBD1. J was trimmed by 0 bases and V by 6 bases; bases with no gene match: 9. The CDR3 consists of 16 residues. Germline CDR1 SGDLS, CDR2 YYNGEE. CDR3 in DNA: TGTGCCAGCACCCCCCGGGACAGGGCGGTGAACACTGAAGCTTTCTTT. This gives the protein CASTPRDRAVNTEAFF.

The chain has TRBV28 and TRBJ1-5, with 7 positions matching TRBD1. The CDR3 extends over 15 amino acids. With V trimmed by 11 bases and J by 3 bases, 13 bases remained unmatched. The germline V gene has CDR1 MDHEN and CDR2 SYDVKM. The CDR3, as DNA: TGTGCCCACCAGCAGGGGGGCCTCTCCAATCAGCCCCAGCATTTT. It translates to CAHQQGGLSNQPQHF.

This chain connects TRBV7-9 to TRBJ1-2; 9 nucleotides align to TRBD1. Germline assignment: CDR1 SEHNR and CDR2 FQNEAQ (reference sequence). V dropped 5 bases and J dropped 7; count of bases not matched to a gene: 2. The CDR3 contains 12 residues. The CDR3 DNA reads TGTGCCAGCAGCCCGACAGGGGGTGGCTACACCTTC. It encodes CASSPTGGGYTF.

The genes are TRBV7-9 and TRBJ2-1; the D gene is possibly TRBD1 (5 bases). Germline V gene lookup returns CDR1 SEHNR and CDR2 FQNEAQ (reference sequence). With 0 bases removed from V and 5 bases from J, the gap between germline ends came to 14 bases. The CDR3 sequence is 16 residues long. DNA for the CDR3: TGTGCCAGCAGCTTAGCGCTAGGGGTTCAAAACAATGAGCAGTTCTTC. Amino acid sequence: CASSLALGVQNNEQFF.

This clone was counted a single time. This chain joins TRBV11-2 and TRBJ1-2; 9 bases match TRBD1. The CDR3 sequence is 14 residues long. V lost 2 bases, J lost 4 bases, and 2 bases stayed unmatched. Germline lookup yields CDR1 SGHAT and CDR2 FQNNGV. This chain's CDR3 is CASSLTGGVYGYTF. CDR3 DNA sequence: TGTGCCAGCAGCTTAACAGGGGGCGTCTATGGCTACACCTTC.

V usage is TRBV30 and J usage is TRBJ1-4; TRBD1 aligns across 7 bases. This CDR3 has 14 residues. The V gene's germline CDR1 is GTSNPN and CDR2 SVGIG (reference sequence). V shed 8 bases, J shed 2 bases, and the junction held 8 bases outside the gene matches. CDR3: CARKKQGTNEKLFF. CDR3 nucleotide sequence: TGTGCCAGAAAAAAACAGGGGACTAATGAAAAACTGTTTTTT.

This chain uses TRBV6-5 with TRBJ1-2, with D possibly TRBD1 on 6 matching bases. V was shortened by 5 bases and J by 2 bases, with 9 bases between the two germline ends. Germline values: CDR1 MNHEY, CDR2 SVGAGI. CDR3 length equals 13 residues. CDR3 bases: TGTGCCAGCAGTCTTGGACAGAACTATGGCTACACCTTC. The encoded protein is CASSLGQNYGYTF.

This clone was recorded only once. This chain connects TRBV28 to TRBJ1-2, with 9 bases lining up with TRBD1. Germline V gives CDR1 MDHEN, CDR2 SYDVKM. V lost 5 bases to trimming and J lost 5 bases; unmatched junction nucleotides: 6. This CDR3 is built from 14 residues. This chain's CDR3 is CASSTQTGGYGYTF. The CDR3 DNA reads as TGTGCCAGCAGTACCCAGACAGGGGGGTATGGCTACACCTTC.

The chain is built from TRBV5-1 and TRBJ2-7, with TRBD1 identical over 10 bases. The V and J ends lost 2 bases and 2 bases, in that order; junction bases with no gene match: 7. The CDR3 sequence is 16 residues long. Germline V gene sequence: CDR1 SGHRS, CDR2 YFSETQ. The CDR3 nucleotides are TGCGCCAGCAGCTTCCAACCGGGACAGGGGACCTACGAGCAGTACTTC. Protein: CASSFQPGQGTYEQYF.

The chain recombines TRBV28 with TRBJ2-7, with 8 nucleotides matching TRBD1. The CDR3 totals 14 residues. CDR1 is MDHEN, CDR2 SYDVKM, per germline. The J segment lost 9 bases and the V segment lost 6 bases, leaving 13 bases of the junction unmatched. The CDR3 region is CASRPLTGAWGQYF. CDR3 sequence (DNA): TGTGCCAGCAGACCCCTGACAGGGGCCTGGGGGCAGTACTTC.

The V gene is TRBV21-1, the J gene TRBJ2-5; TRBD1 reflects the table's D call only, with no check against the DNA. TRBV21-1 is labeled a pseudogene. CDR3 length: 16 residues. In DNA form, the CDR3 reads TGTGCCAGCAGCAAAGAACAGGCAGGGCCCGGCGAGACCCAGTACTTC. It specifies CASSKEQAGPGETQYF.

This chain connects TRBV27 to TRBJ2-3; tentative D call: TRBD1 (5 bases). The CDR3 has 14 amino acids. Germline V gives CDR1 MNHEY, CDR2 SMNVEV (reference sequence). V lost 5 bases and J 5 bases, leaving 14 bases between the germline ends. CDR3 bases: TGTGCCAGCAGTGACAGATCCCTCCTAGATACGCAGTATTTT. This sequence encodes CASSDRSLLDTQYF.

The chain uses TRBV29-1 and TRBJ2-1; TRBD2 matches at 8 bases. The CDR3 has 12 amino acids. Germline values: CDR1 SQVTM, CDR2 ANQGSEA. After removal of 5 bases from V and 4 bases from J, the junction contained 1 base not matched to a gene. Here the CDR3 DNA reads TGCAGCGTTTCTAGCGGGTACAATGAGCAGTTCTTC. This encodes CSVSSGYNEQFF.

This clone has more than one count but fewer than ten. The DNA for the CDR3 is TGTGCCAGCAGTTTTAGGGACAGGGGAAGGGGTGAGCAGTTCTTC. Amino acid sequence: CASSFRDRGRGEQFF. The J gene is TRBJ2-1, the V gene TRBV28, with 10 positions matching TRBD1. Germline CDR1 MDHEN, CDR2 SYDVKM. The CDR3 length is 15 residues. J lost 9 bases, V lost 3 bases, and 8 bases had no gene match.

The chain uses TRBV27 and TRBJ1-2; no definite D call. V lost 6 bases, J lost 6 bases, and 8 bases lay in between. This CDR3 spans 11 amino acids. CDR1 and CDR2 (germline): MNHEY, SMNVEV (reference sequence). CDR3 in DNA: TGTGCCAGCAGGGGAGCTGATGGCTACACCTTC. Translation gives CASRGADGYTF.

This clone has only one observation. This rearrangement joins TRBV7-9 to TRBJ1-5, with TRBD1 matching 9 bases. This CDR3 region has 14 residues. Germline V lookup: CDR1 SEHNR, CDR2 FQNEAQ (reference sequence). Unmatched junction bases numbered 2, after V lost 3 bases and J lost 5 bases. The CDR3 sequence: CASSFGQGYQPQHF. DNA for the CDR3: TGTGCCAGCAGCTTCGGACAGGGGTATCAGCCCCAGCATTTT.

This clone was seen a single time. The chain employs TRBV30 and TRBJ2-2; no firm D call. The V and J ends lost 0 bases and 2 bases respectively, with 7 bases between them. Germline CDR1 reads GTSNPN; CDR2 reads SVGIG (reference sequence). There are 14 residues in the CDR3. The CDR3 DNA reads TGTGCCTGGAGTGTAGTTCTAAACACCGGGGAGCTGTTTTTT. The encoded protein is CAWSVVLNTGELFF.

A few counts support this clone. This sequence joins TRBV28 and TRBJ1-1; D unresolved. V was clipped by 5 bases and J by 1 base, with 11 bases between them. Germline V gene data show CDR1 as MDHEN and CDR2 as SYDVKM. The length of the CDR3 is 14 residues. This CDR3 is CASSQPPGNTEAFF. Here the CDR3 DNA reads TGTGCCAGCAGTCAACCCCCCGGGAACACTGAAGCTTTCTTT.

The V call is TRBV28, the J call TRBJ1-6, with unresolved D. V was clipped by 2 bases and J by 9 bases, with 11 bases between them. CDR1 MDHEN and CDR2 SYDVKM come from the germline V gene. The CDR3 consists of 14 residues. The CDR3 loop is CASSLRQEGSPLHF. CDR3 nucleotides: TGTGCCAGCAGTTTACGGCAGGAGGGTTCACCCCTCCACTTT.

This clone was counted once. V and J are TRBV19 and TRBJ2-1, with D perhaps TRBD2 (6 bases). V gave up 5 bases and J gave up 0 bases, with 14 bases separating them. The CDR3 spans 16 residues. Germline-derived CDR1 and CDR2 are LNHDA and SQIVND (reference sequence). The CDR3 sequence: CASSGGASSSYNEQFF. CDR3 DNA sequence: TGTGCCAGTAGTGGCGGGGCTAGCAGCTCCTACAATGAGCAGTTCTTC.

The chain is built from TRBV9 and TRBJ2-1; D perhaps matches TRBD2 (6 bases). Germline V lookup: CDR1 SGDLS, CDR2 YYNGEE. This CDR3 region has 14 residues. The V and J ends lost 4 bases and 0 bases respectively, with 8 bases between them. The CDR3 spells CASSPGGSYNEQFF. The CDR3 bases are TGTGCCAGCAGCCCCGGGGGCTCCTACAATGAGCAGTTCTTC.

The chain is built from TRBV9 and TRBJ2-2; 12 bases agree with TRBD2. Trimming cost V 3 bases and J 5 bases; bases outside gene matches: 5. The CDR3 totals 16 residues. Germline V CDR1 and CDR2: SGDLS, YYNGEE. The CDR3 loop is CASSATSGSRTGELFF. CDR3 in DNA: TGTGCCAGCAGCGCGACTAGCGGGAGTCGGACCGGGGAGCTGTTTTTT.

This chain joins TRBV11-2 and TRBJ1-2, with 8 bases matching TRBD1. The CDR3 consists of 14 residues. V dropped 1 base and J dropped 5; count of bases not matched to a gene: 3. From germline, CDR1 is SGHAT and CDR2 FQNNGV. DNA for the CDR3: TGTGCCAGCAGCTTAGCGGGACAGGCTTATGGCTACACCTTC. This sequence encodes CASSLAGQAYGYTF.